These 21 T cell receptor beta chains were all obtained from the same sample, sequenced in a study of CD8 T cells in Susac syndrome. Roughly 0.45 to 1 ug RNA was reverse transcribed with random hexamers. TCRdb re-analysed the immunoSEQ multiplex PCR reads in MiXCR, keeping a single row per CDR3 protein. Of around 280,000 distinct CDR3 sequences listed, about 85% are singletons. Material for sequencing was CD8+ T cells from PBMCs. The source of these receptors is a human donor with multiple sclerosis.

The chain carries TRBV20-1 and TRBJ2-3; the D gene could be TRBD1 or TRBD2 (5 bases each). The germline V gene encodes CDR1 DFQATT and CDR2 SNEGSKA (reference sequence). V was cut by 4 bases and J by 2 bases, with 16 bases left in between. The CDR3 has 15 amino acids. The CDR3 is CSANPRDQYTDTQYF. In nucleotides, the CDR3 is TGCAGTGCTAACCCTCGGGACCAGTACACAGATACGCAGTATTTT.

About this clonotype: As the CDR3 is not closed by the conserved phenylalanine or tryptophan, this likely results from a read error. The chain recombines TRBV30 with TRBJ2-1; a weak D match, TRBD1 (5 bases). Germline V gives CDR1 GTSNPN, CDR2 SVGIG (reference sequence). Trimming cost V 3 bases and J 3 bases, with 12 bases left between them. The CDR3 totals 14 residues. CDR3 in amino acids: CAWREGVSYNEQFL. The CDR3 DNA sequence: TGTGCCTGGAGAGAAGGGGTAAGCTACAATGAGCAGTTCCTC.

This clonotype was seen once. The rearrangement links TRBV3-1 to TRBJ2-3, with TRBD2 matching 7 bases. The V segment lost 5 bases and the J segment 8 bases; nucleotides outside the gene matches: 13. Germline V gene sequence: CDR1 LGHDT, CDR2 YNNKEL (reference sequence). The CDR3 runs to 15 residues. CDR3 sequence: CASSSGSAGERTQYF. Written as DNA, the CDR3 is TGTGCCAGCAGCTCCGGGTCGGCGGGAGAGCGTACGCAGTATTTT.

The CDR3 spells CASTRLRGTGELFF. The CDR3 nucleotides read TGTGCCAGCACTAGGCTACGGGGCACCGGGGAGCTGTTTTTT. This chain connects TRBV27 to TRBJ2-2; TRBD2 might be the D (5 bases). The V and J ends lost 7 bases and 4 bases respectively, with 13 bases between them. This CDR3 comprises 14 residues. Germline CDR1 and CDR2: MNHEY and SMNVEV (reference sequence).

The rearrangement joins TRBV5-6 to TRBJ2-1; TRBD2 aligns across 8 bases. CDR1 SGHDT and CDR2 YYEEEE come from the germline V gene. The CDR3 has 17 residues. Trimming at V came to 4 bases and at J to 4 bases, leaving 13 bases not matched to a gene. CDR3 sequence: CASSPRLVVAGYNEQFF. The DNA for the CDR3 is TGTGCCAGCAGCCCCCGCCTTGTGGTAGCGGGATACAATGAGCAGTTCTTC. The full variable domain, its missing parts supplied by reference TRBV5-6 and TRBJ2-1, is DAGVTQSPTHLIKTRGQQVTLRCSPKSGHDTVSWYQQALGQGPQFIFQYYEEEERQRGNFPDRFSGHQFPNYSSELNVNALLLGDSALYLCASSPRLVVAGYNEQFFGPGTRLTVL.

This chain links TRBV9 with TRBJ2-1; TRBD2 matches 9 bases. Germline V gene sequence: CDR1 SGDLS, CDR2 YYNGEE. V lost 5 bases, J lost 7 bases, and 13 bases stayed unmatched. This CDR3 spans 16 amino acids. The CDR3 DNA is TGTGCCAGCAGTGCCTCTAGCGGGAAGCCCTCGAATGAGCAGTTCTTC. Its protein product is CASSASSGKPSNEQFF.

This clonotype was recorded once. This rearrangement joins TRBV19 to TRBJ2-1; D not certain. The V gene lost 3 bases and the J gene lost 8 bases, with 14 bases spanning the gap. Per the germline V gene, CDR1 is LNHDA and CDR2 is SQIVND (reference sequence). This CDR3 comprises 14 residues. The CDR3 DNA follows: TGTGCCAGTAGTATTTCAGGAGTCGCCGATGAGCAGTTCTTC. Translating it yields CASSISGVADEQFF.

As DNA, the CDR3 is TGTGCCAGCAGTTCGGGGGGACAGGGCAATCAGCCCCAGCATTTT. Amino acids: CASSSGGQGNQPQHF. The chain couples TRBV6-5 to TRBJ1-5, with TRBD1 matching over 8 bases. Germline assignment: CDR1 MNHEY and CDR2 SVGAGI. Germline trimming cut 4 bases from V and 2 bases from J; bases unmatched to any gene: 4. The CDR3 totals 15 residues.

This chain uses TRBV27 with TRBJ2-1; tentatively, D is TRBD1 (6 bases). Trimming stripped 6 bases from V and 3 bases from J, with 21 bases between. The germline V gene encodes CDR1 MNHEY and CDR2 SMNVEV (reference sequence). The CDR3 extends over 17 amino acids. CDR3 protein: CASRFKSEGTSYNEQFF. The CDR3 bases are TGTGCCAGCAGATTTAAATCAGAAGGGACAAGCTACAATGAGCAGTTCTTC.

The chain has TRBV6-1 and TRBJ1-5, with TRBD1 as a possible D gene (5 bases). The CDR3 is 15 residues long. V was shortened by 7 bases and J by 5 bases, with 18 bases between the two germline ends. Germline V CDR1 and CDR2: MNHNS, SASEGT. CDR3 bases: TGTGCCAGCAACCCACACGACAGCAGCTATCAGCCCCAGCATTTT. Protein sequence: CASNPHDSSYQPQHF.

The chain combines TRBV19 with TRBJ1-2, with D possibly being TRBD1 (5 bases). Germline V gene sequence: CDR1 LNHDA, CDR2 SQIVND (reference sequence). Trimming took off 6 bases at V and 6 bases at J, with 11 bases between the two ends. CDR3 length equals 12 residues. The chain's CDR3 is CASSPGPHGYTF. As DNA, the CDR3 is TGTGCCAGTAGCCCGGGGCCCCATGGCTACACCTTC.

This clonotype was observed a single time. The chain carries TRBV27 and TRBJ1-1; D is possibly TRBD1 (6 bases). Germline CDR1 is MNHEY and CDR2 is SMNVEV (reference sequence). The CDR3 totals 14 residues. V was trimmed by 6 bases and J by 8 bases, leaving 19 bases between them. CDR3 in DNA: TGTGCCAGCAGCCCCCGAGGGACAAGTAGGGAAGCTTTCTTT. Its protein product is CASSPRGTSREAFF.

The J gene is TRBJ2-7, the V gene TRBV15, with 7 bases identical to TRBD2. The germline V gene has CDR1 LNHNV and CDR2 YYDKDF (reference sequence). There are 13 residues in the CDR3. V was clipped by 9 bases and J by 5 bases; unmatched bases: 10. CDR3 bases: TGTGCCACAAGAGTGGGGAGGGATCACGAGCAGTACTTC. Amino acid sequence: CATRVGRDHEQYF.

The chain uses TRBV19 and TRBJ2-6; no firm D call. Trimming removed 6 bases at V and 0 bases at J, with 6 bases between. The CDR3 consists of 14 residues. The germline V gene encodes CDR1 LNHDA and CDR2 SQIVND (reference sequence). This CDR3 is CASSSRSGANVLTF. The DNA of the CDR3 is TGTGCCAGTAGCTCGCGCTCTGGGGCCAACGTCCTGACTTTC.

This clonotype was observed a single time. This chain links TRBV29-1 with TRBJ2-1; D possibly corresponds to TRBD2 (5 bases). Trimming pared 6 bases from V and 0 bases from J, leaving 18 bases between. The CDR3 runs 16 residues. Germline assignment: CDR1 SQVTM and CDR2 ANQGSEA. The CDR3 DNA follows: TGCAGCGTCGGAAGATTAGCGACTGACTCCTACAATGAGCAGTTCTTC. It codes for CSVGRLATDSYNEQFF.

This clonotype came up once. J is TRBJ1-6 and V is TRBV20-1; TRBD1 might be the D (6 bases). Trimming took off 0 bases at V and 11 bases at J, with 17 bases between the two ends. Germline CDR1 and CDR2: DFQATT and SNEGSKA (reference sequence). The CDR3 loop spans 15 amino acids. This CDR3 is CSARDLAQGDPPLHF. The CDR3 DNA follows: TGCAGTGCTAGAGATCTAGCACAGGGAGATCCACCCCTCCACTTT.

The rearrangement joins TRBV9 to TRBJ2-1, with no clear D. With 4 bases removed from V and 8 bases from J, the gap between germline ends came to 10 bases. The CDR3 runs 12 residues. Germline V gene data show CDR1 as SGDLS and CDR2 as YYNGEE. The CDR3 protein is CASSPSSDEQFF. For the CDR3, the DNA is TGTGCCAGCAGCCCCTCCTCGGATGAGCAGTTCTTC.

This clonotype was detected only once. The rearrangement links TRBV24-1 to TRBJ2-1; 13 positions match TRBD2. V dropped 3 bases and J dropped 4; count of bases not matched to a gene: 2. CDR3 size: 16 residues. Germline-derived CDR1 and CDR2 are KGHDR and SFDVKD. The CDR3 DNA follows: TGTGCCACCAGTGATCGGACTAGCGGGAGATACAATGAGCAGTTCTTC. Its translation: CATSDRTSGRYNEQFF.

The chain's CDR3 is CASSNPGLEEDEQFF. The DNA for the CDR3 is TGTGCCAGCAGTAACCCGGGACTAGAAGAGGATGAGCAGTTCTTC. The rearrangement uses TRBV6-5 and TRBJ2-1; 8 nucleotides agree with TRBD2. Germline CDR1 and CDR2: MNHEY and SVGAGI. Trimming removed 5 bases from V and 8 bases from J; junction bases left unmatched: 11. The CDR3 spans 15 residues.

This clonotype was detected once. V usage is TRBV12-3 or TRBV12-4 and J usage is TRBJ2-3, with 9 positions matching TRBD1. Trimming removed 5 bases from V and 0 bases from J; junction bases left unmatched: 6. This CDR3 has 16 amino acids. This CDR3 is CASSPHRGLSTDTQYF. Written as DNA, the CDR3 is TGTGCCAGCAGTCCCCACAGGGGGCTAAGCACAGATACGCAGTATTTT.

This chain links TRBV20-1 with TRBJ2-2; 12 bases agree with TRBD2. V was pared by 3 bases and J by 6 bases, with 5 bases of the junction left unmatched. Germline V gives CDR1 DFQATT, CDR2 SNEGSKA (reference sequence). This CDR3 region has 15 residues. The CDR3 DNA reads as TGCAGTGCTAGGAGGACTAGCGGGACCGCCGGGGAGCTGTTTTTT. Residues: CSARRTSGTAGELFF.